Listed below are T cell receptor beta chains from one sample, sequenced in a study of CD8 T cells in Susac syndrome. TCRdb used MiXCR to reprocess the immunoSEQ multiplex PCR reads, holding one entry per CDR3 protein. The sample yields 200,000 to 250,000 distinct CDR3 sequences, approximately 94% seen once. The source material was CD4+ T cells from PBMCs. These receptors were collected from a human donor with Susac syndrome. Both conserved end residues are part of each CDR3. A D gene is named only where the DNA matches it firmly. Clone size is given for some rows only: seen once, a few or many times, or a class if the clone is expanded.

abundance	d_gene	v_gene	j_gene	CDR3nt	CDR3aa
.	.	TRBV6-2/TRBV6-3	TRBJ2-1	TGTGCCAGCCGTCGGGGCGGGGCACAATACAATGAGCAGTTCTTC	CASRRGGAQYNEQFF
.	.	TRBV7-2	TRBJ2-2	TGTGCCAGCAGCTTAGCGGGAGGCGGGGAGCTGTTTTTT	CASSLAGGGELFF
.	.	TRBV30	TRBJ1-5	TGTGCCTGGAGTGGGCGGGCTCAGGGTGTAGGCAATCAGCCCCAGCATTTT	CAWSGRAQGVGNQPQHF
.	.	TRBV15	TRBJ2-7	TGTGCCACCAGCAGAGATCCTCTGGCCGCGTCCTACGAGCAGTACTTC	CATSRDPLAASYEQYF
.	TRBD1	TRBV12-3/TRBV12-4	TRBJ1-2	TGTGCCAGCAGACCACAACAACGGACAGGGGGCTACACCTTC	CASRPQQRTGGYTF
.	.	TRBV20-1	TRBJ1-4	TGCAGTGCTAGAGACCCCGGGACTGGGGTTGAAAAACTGTTTTTT	CSARDPGTGVEKLFF
.	.	TRBV3-1	TRBJ1-2	TGTGCCAGCAGCCAACTCACCTATGGCTACACCTTC	CASSQLTYGYTF
.	.	TRBV30	TRBJ1-1	TGTGCCTGGAACCCCGAAGGCGGGACTGAAGCTTTCTTT	CAWNPEGGTEAFF
once	.	TRBV29-1	TRBJ1-1	TGCAGCGGGGGGCACAACACTGAAGCTTTCTTT	CSGGHNTEAFF
.	.	TRBV6-1	TRBJ1-2	TGTGCCAGCAGTGATTTCCCCGGGGTGGGCGGCTACACCTTC	CASSDFPGVGGYTF
.	.	TRBV9	TRBJ1-6	TGTGCCAGCAGCGTAGAGGGAAGGGACAATTCACCCCTCCACTTT	CASSVEGRDNSPLHF
.	TRBD2	TRBV20-1	TRBJ2-5	TGCAGTGCTAGAGATACCCCTAGCGGGGCCCCGGGGGAGACCCAGTACTTC	CSARDTPSGAPGETQYF
.	.	TRBV29-1	TRBJ1-1	TGCAGCGTTGGGGACACTGAAGCTTTCTTT	CSVGDTEAFF
.	.	TRBV6-2/TRBV6-3	TRBJ2-1	TGTGCCAGCAGTTACTCGGCCAGGGTCAATGAGCAGTTCTTC	CASSYSARVNEQFF
.	TRBD2	TRBV5-1	TRBJ2-7	TGCGCCAGCAGCTCCGTGACTAGCGGGTACGAGCAGTACTTC	CASSSVTSGYEQYF
.	TRBD2	TRBV9	TRBJ2-7	TGTGCCAGCAGCGAGGGGACTAGCGGTTACGAGCAGTACTTC	CASSEGTSGYEQYF
.	.	TRBV3-1	TRBJ1-1	TGTGCCAGCAGCCAAGTACCCCTGAACACTGAAGCTTTCTTT	CASSQVPLNTEAFF
.	.	TRBV30	TRBJ2-3	TGTGCCTGGAGTGTCCCCTCATCGGGCACAGATACGCAGTATTTT	CAWSVPSSGTDTQYF
.	.	TRBV13	TRBJ2-7	TGTGCCAGCAGCCAGACTAACCACGAGCAGTACTTC	CASSQTNHEQYF
.	.	TRBV7-2	TRBJ1-1	TGTGCCAGCAGCTTAGAAGCAGGGTTAGCTTTCTTT	CASSLEAGLAFF